A single sample is the source of the 16 T cell receptor beta chains below, sequenced in a study of graft-versus-host responses after intestinal transplantation. No antigen has been assigned to these receptors. Repertoires were generated with immunoSEQ multiplex PCR, while TCRdb's copy carries only in-frame clones and drops some. The sample includes about 110,000 clones, roughly 92% seen only once; the top ten take 0.2% to 0.25%. Sequenced here: unstimulated CD4+ T cells sorted from spleen or lymph node cells, sampled before transplant. The receptors come from a human donor who was the organ donor for an intestinal transplant.

The chain carries TRBV15 and TRBJ1-4; possibly TRBD1 for D (6 bases). This CDR3 region has 16 residues. The germline V gene has CDR1 LNHNV and CDR2 YYDKDF (reference sequence). V lost 5 bases, J lost 2 bases, and 15 bases lay in between. The CDR3 bases are TGTGCCACCAGCTTCCACAGGGTTGCGACTAATGAAAAACTGTTTTTT. Amino acids: CATSFHRVATNEKLFF.

The chain recombines TRBV5-6 with TRBJ2-2, with 7 bases identical to TRBD1. Trimming removed 4 bases from V and 3 bases from J; junction bases left unmatched: 6. Germline V gene data show CDR1 as SGHDT and CDR2 as YYEEEE. CDR3 length: 15 residues. CDR3 in amino acids: CASSPNTGDTGELFF. The DNA for the CDR3 is TGTGCCAGCAGCCCGAATACAGGGGACACCGGGGAGCTGTTTTTT.

The J gene is TRBJ2-1, the V gene TRBV30; 7 bases agree with TRBD1. Germline values: CDR1 GTSNPN, CDR2 SVGIG (reference sequence). V lost 4 bases and J lost 1; bases outside the gene matches: 1. This CDR3 contains 13 residues. The CDR3 nucleotides read TGTGCCTGGACCAGGGGGTCCTACAATGAGCAGTTCTTC. It codes for CAWTRGSYNEQFF.

The gene calls are TRBV6-1 and TRBJ1-5; D might be TRBD1 (5 bases). The CDR3 covers 14 residues. The V gene's germline CDR1 is MNHNS and CDR2 SASEGT. The V gene lost 1 base and the J gene lost 7 bases, with 11 bases spanning the gap. This CDR3 is CASSEGGVRQPQHF. The DNA of the CDR3 is TGTGCCAGCAGTGAAGGAGGGGTAAGGCAGCCCCAGCATTTT.

The chain uses TRBV28 and TRBJ2-1, with no clear D. The CDR3 runs 11 residues. Per the germline V gene, CDR1 is MDHEN and CDR2 is SYDVKM. The V gene lost 7 bases and the J gene lost 2 bases, with 3 bases spanning the gap. The CDR3 here is CASITYNEQFF. The CDR3 nucleotides read TGTGCCAGCATCACCTACAATGAGCAGTTCTTC.

This chain links TRBV5-1 with TRBJ2-7; a weak D match, TRBD2 (5 bases). The CDR3 loop spans 15 amino acids. Germline CDR1 and CDR2: SGHRS and YFSETQ. The ends were cut back, 0 bases at V and 2 bases at J, with 12 bases in the middle. CDR3 coding DNA: TGCGCCAGCAGCTTGGTGGGTAGCGACACCTACGAGCAGTACTTC. Translating gives CASSLVGSDTYEQYF.

This chain links TRBV30 with TRBJ2-7; D not resolved. This CDR3 has 15 residues. V was trimmed by 0 bases and J by 1 base, leaving 13 bases between them. Germline assignment: CDR1 GTSNPN and CDR2 SVGIG (reference sequence). The CDR3 is CAWSVKDDPSYEQYF. CDR3 in DNA: TGTGCCTGGAGTGTGAAGGACGACCCATCCTACGAGCAGTACTTC.

This clone was seen just once. The rearrangement joins TRBV19 to TRBJ1-2; D possibly corresponds to TRBD1 (5 bases). CDR1 is LNHDA, CDR2 SQIVND, per germline (reference sequence). CDR3 length: 12 residues. V lost 5 bases to trimming and J lost 5 bases, with 9 bases between them. The DNA of the CDR3 is TGTGCCAGTAGTCTCTGGGGGTATGGCTACACCTTC. Translation gives CASSLWGYGYTF.

The chain links TRBV5-4 to TRBJ2-1; 8 bases align to TRBD2. The germline CDR1 and CDR2 sequences are SGHNT and YYREEE (reference sequence). This CDR3 region has 15 residues. V trimming: 4 bases; J trimming: 7 bases; junction bases outside the gene matches: 10. CDR3 DNA: TGTGCCAGCAGCGCCCTAGCGGGTCCTTTTAATGAGCAGTTCTTC. Encoded protein: CASSALAGPFNEQFF.

V gene TRBV2 combines with J gene TRBJ2-3; 8 bases line up with TRBD2. The CDR3 is 15 residues long. CDR1 is SNHLY and CDR2 is FYNNEI in the germline V gene. Unmatched junction bases numbered 5, after V lost 5 bases and J lost 1 base. The CDR3 reads CASSMGTSRTDTQYF. CDR3 bases: TGTGCCAGCAGTATGGGGACTAGTCGCACAGATACGCAGTATTTT.

The sample holds a few counts of this clone. J is TRBJ2-7 and V is TRBV7-9; D uncertain. Trimming took off 1 base at V and 2 bases at J, with 3 bases between the two ends. The length of the CDR3 is 12 residues. Germline lookup yields CDR1 SEHNR and CDR2 FQNEAQ (reference sequence). The CDR3 coding sequence is TGTGCCAGCAGCTTAGACACCTACGAGCAGTACTTC. It yields the protein CASSLDTYEQYF.

In this sample, this clone turned up once. This chain connects TRBV5-1 to TRBJ1-6; TRBD1 agrees at 9 bases. CDR1 is SGHRS, CDR2 YFSETQ, per germline. Germline trimming cut 0 bases from V and 7 bases from J; bases unmatched to any gene: 5. The length of the CDR3 is 16 residues. The CDR3 bases are TGCGCCAGCAGCTTGGAAGGACAGGGGTGGAATTCACCCCTCCACTTT. It encodes CASSLEGQGWNSPLHF.

V usage is TRBV5-1 and J usage is TRBJ2-3; 9 bases agree with TRBD1. This CDR3 is built from 17 residues. V lost 7 bases to trimming and J lost 1 base; unmatched junction nucleotides: 13. Germline CDR1 SGHRS, CDR2 YFSETQ. The CDR3 DNA sequence: TGCGCCAGCCCTGACAACGCCAGGACAGGGGGCACAGATACGCAGTATTTT. The encoded protein is CASPDNARTGGTDTQYF.

V gene TRBV7-2 combines with J gene TRBJ1-2, with D possibly matching TRBD1 (5 bases). The CDR3 totals 15 residues. In germline, CDR1 is SGHTA, CDR2 FQGNSA. The V gene lost 1 base and the J gene lost 5 bases, with 14 bases spanning the gap. DNA of the CDR3: TGTGCCAGCAGCTTAGATGGGGCGGTGGGGTATGGCTACACCTTC. The encoded protein is CASSLDGAVGYGYTF.

The rearrangement uses TRBV6-1 and TRBJ2-3, with D possibly being TRBD1 (5 bases). Germline V gives CDR1 MNHNS, CDR2 SASEGT. V was shortened by 7 bases and J by 4 bases, with 18 bases between the two germline ends. This CDR3 has 15 amino acids. In nucleotides, the CDR3 is TGTGCCAGCACCTTCAGGGTCGGCTTCTCAGATACGCAGTATTTT. It specifies CASTFRVGFSDTQYF.

V is TRBV7-8 and J is TRBJ2-7; 10 nucleotides align to TRBD2. The CDR3 consists of 16 residues. Per germline, CDR1 SGHVS and CDR2 FQNEAQ. The trim removed 1 base at V and 5 bases at J, leaving 8 bases unmatched. The CDR3 loop is CASSLVGLAGVNEQYF. The CDR3 DNA sequence: TGTGCCAGCAGCTTAGTAGGGCTAGCGGGAGTCAACGAGCAGTACTTC.